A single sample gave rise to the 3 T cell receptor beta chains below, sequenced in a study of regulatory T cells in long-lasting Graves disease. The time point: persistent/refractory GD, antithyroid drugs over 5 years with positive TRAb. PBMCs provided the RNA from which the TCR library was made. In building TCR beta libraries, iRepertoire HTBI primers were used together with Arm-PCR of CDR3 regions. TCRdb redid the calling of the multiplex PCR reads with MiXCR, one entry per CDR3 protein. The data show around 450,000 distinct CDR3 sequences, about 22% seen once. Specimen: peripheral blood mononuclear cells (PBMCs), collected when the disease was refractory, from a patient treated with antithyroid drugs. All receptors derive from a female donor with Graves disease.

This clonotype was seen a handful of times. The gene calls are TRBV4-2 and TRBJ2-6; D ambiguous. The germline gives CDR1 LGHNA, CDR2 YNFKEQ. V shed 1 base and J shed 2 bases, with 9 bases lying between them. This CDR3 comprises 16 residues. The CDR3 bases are TGTGCCAGCAGCCAAGCTGGAGTCACTGGGGCCAACGTCCTGACTTTC. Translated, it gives CASSQAGVTGANVLTF.

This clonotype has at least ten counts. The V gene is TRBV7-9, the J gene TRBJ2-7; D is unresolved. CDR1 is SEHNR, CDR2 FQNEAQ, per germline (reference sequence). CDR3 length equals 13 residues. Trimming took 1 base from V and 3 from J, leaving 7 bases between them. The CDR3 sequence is CASSLGTLYEQYF. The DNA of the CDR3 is TGTGCCAGCAGCTTAGGAACTCTCTACGAGCAGTACTTC. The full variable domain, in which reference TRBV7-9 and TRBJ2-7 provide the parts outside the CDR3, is DTGVSQNPRHKITKRGQNVTFRCDPISEHNRLYWYRQTLGQGPEFLTYFQNEAQLEKSRLLSDRFSAERPKGSFSTLEIQRTEQGDSAMYLCASSLGTLYEQYFGPGTRLTVT.

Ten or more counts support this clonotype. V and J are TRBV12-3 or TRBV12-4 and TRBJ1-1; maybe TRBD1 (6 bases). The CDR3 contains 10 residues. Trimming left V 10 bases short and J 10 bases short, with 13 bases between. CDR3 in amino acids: CATSTGRAFF. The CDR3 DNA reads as TGTGCCACCTCGACAGGCCGAGCTTTCTTT.